The T cell receptor (beta chain) described here comes from a study of blood T cell repertoires in COVID-19. Clinical history reported by participants formed the basis on which cohorts were assigned. Method: immunoSEQ multiplex PCR; TCRdb's copy keeps in-frame clones and lacks some. The data show 150,000 or so clones, roughly 87% seen once. Germline V gives CDR1 MNHEY, CDR2 SMNVEV (reference sequence). The CDR3 is made up of 15 amino acids. V was pared by 5 bases and J by 7 bases, with 20 bases between. The clonotype was recovered from a human donor with acute COVID-19. The donor label of this sample is uncertain. The sample comprised PBMCs or T cells enriched from blood (not recorded which). The chain joins TRBV27 to TRBJ1-2; the D is unclear. The CDR3, as DNA: TGTGCCAGCAGTCCCCTGGGAGGGTATCAGTTTGGCTACACCTTC. It yields the protein CASSPLGGYQFGYTF.